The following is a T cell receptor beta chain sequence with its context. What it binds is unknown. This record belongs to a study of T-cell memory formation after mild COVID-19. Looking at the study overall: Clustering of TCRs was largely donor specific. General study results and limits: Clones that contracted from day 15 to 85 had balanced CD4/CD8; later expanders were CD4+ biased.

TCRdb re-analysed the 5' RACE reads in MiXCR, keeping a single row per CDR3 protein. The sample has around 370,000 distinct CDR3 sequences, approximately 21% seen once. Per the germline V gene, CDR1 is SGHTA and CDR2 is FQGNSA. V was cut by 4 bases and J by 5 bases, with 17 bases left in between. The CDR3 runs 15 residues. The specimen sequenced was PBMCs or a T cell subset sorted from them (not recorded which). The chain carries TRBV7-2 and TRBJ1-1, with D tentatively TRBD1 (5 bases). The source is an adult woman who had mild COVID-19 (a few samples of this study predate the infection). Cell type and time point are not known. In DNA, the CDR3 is TGTGCCAGCAGCTCCCGAGGGCCAGGGAGGACTGAAGCTTTCTTT. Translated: CASSSRGPGRTEAFF.